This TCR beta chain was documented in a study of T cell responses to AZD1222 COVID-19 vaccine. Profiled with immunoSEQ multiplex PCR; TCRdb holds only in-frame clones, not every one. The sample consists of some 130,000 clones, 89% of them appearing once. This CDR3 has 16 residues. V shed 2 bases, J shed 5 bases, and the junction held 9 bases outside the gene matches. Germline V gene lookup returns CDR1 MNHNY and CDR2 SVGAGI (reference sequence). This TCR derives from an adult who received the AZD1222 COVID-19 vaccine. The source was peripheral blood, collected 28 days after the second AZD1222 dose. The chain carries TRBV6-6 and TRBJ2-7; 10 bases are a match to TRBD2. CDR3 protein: CASSYGVLAGRDEQYF. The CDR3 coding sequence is TGTGCCAGCAGTTACGGAGTACTAGCGGGAAGAGACGAGCAGTACTTC.